A selection of T cell receptor beta chains follows, all from one sample in a study of cytomegalovirus exposure and HLA in healthy donors. Some clones are missing from TCRdb's copy, which holds only in-frame ones; the method was immunoSEQ multiplex PCR. The data contain 150,000 to 200,000 clones, around 85% of them singletons. Sequencing input: PBMCs. These receptors all stem from a human donor in good health. The CDR3 runs from the conserved cysteine through the conserved F or W. A D gene is named only where the DNA matches it firmly. Clone size is shown for a subset of rows, as once, few, many or a class of expanded clone.

TRBJ1-1	-	TRBV5-1	-	CASSLVPGLPEAFF	TGCGCCAGCAGCTTGGTCCCGGGGTTGCCTGAAGCTTTCTTT
TRBJ1-2	-	TRBV25-1	-	CASSDRADYGYTF	TGTGCCAGCAGTGACAGGGCGGACTATGGCTACACCTTC
TRBJ2-5	-	TRBV6-6	TRBD2	CATKAGGYQETQYF	TGTGCCACCAAAGCGGGGGGGTACCAAGAGACCCAGTACTTC
TRBJ2-4	-	TRBV11-3	-	CASSMRTGAENIQYF	TGTGCCAGCAGCATGAGGACTGGAGCCGAAAACATTCAGTACTTC
TRBJ1-2	-	TRBV29-1	-	CTLFVVQVNYGYTF	TGCACCTTGTTTGTGGTACAGGTTAACTATGGCTACACCTTC
TRBJ2-1	-	TRBV7-9	-	CASSLSGGAFNEQFF	TGTGCCAGCAGCTTATCTGGGGGGGCATTCAATGAGCAGTTCTTC
TRBJ1-1	-	TRBV20-1	TRBD1	CSAGQGTEAFF	TGCAGTGCGGGACAGGGCACTGAAGCTTTCTTT
TRBJ1-2	-	TRBV10-1	-	CASSESVAYGYTF	TGCGCCAGCAGTGAGTCTGTCGCGTATGGCTACACCTTC
TRBJ2-7	few	TRBV10-3	-	CAISDGVSSSYEQYF	TGTGCCATCAGTGACGGGGTCTCTAGCTCCTACGAGCAGTACTTC
TRBJ2-7	-	TRBV6-1	-	CASSETRVREQYF	TGTGCCAGCAGTGAAACGAGGGTTAGGGAGCAGTACTTC
TRBJ1-2	once	TRBV5-1	-	CASSPEGGTYGYTF	TGCGCCAGCAGCCCCGAAGGGGGTACGTACGGCTACACCTTC
TRBJ2-1	-	TRBV9	-	CASSALDREDEQFF	TGTGCCAGCAGCGCTTTAGACAGGGAGGATGAGCAGTTCTTC
TRBJ1-4	-	TRBV5-1	TRBD1	CASSLGATGSNEKLFF	TGCGCCAGCAGCCTAGGGGCGACAGGGTCTAATGAAAAACTGTTTTTT
TRBJ1-2	-	TRBV6-5	-	CASSYSGAGGRGYTF	TGTGCCAGCAGTTACTCGGGAGCGGGGGGTAGAGGCTACACCTTC
TRBJ1-3	-	TRBV4-2	-	CASSQEWGDGNTIYF	TGTGCCAGCAGCCAAGAATGGGGAGACGGCAACACCATATATTTT
TRBJ1-1	-	TRBV19	-	CASSRGGWNTEAFF	TGTGCCAGTAGTCGGGGGGGTTGGAACACTGAAGCTTTCTTT
TRBJ2-6	once	TRBV2	-	CASSDRVLLSGANVLTF	TGTGCCAGCAGTGACAGGGTTTTACTTTCTGGGGCCAACGTCCTGACTTTC
TRBJ2-5	-	TRBV5-6	-	CASSFRSGLQQETQYF	TGTGCCAGCAGCTTCCGTTCGGGACTTCAACAAGAGACCCAGTACTTC
TRBJ1-3	-	TRBV9	-	CASSQNLDTGNTIYF	TGTGCCAGCAGCCAAAACCTGGACACCGGAAACACCATATATTTT
TRBJ2-7	-	TRBV6-5	-	CASRRTAVSYEQYF	TGTGCCAGCAGACGGACAGCCGTCTCCTACGAGCAGTACTTC